This T cell receptor beta chain was observed in a study of beta chain features in type 1 diabetes (dated 2018 in TCRdb). Study-level background: Mean age, gender distribution, total cell number and subset yield were not different between patients and healthy donors. A total of over 95,000,000 sorted cells were examined across all samples, and RNA yield correlated strongly with the number of cells per subset. In the study, TCRB repertoires of sorted circulating CD4+ T cell subsets from recently diagnosed type 1 diabetes patients were compared with those of matched healthy donors. Whereas all 30 or so donors provided naive and central memory subsets, regulatory and stem cell-like memory subsets were isolated from just 8 patients and roughly 8 healthy donors. Paper-wide results and their limitations: Naive, central memory and regulatory TCRB repertoires appeared more similar among patients than among healthy donors. HLA sub-analyses involved small numbers of individuals, so any influence of HLA type on TCRB rearrangement remained unresolved. Because cDNA was sequenced instead of genomic DNA, activated cells with high expression could be over-represented, although the groups did not differ in activation or CD3 levels. At VDJ recombination sites, patients with type 1 diabetes made fewer insertions and deleted more nucleotides, a pattern implying thymic rearrangement abnormalities. In all four CD4+ subsets, TCRB CDR3 length was moderately but significantly shorter in type 1 diabetes patients. PCR might favor shorter templates, but patient and control samples were amplified and corrected together, so any skew would affect both groups equally.

All of the isolated RNA was reverse transcribed with the High Capacity cDNA Reverse Transcription Kit, so expressed TCRB transcripts were sequenced. Deep immunoSEQ sequencing was applied to naive, central memory and regulatory T cell samples, giving an average of about 3.6 million total reads per sample. Sorted cells were lysed in RLT buffer and RNA was extracted with DNase-treated RNeasy Micro or Mini kits, depending on cell number. Each cell subset was processed on its own to prevent cross-contamination, while patient and healthy donor samples were processed together. TCRB sequences were amplified from cDNA with the immunoSEQ multiplex PCR, producing 87-bp fragments spanning the CDR3 region. Amplicons were sequenced on the Illumina HiSeq platform. Per the source publication's procedure: PCR bias was computationally corrected using synthetic template baselines, reads within Hamming distance 2 were collapsed, and singletons that could not be merged were discarded. By aligning reads against IMGT, V, D and J genes, CDR3 length, and insertions or deletions at six rearrangement sites were assigned. Within each subset, clonotype counts were normalized to sorted cell number, and only after that were true diversity and Gini coefficients computed with the tcR R package. Repertoire sharing was quantified using the overlap coefficient calculated on TCRB nucleotide sequences. TCRdb's version of the immuneACCESS table is confined to in-frame rearrangements and falls short of the full clone set. An unresolved V gene accounts for under half of the shortfall where checked; the remainder is of unknown origin. That table gives V, J and clone size, and the DNA gave D and trimming. The sample table holds 140,000 to 150,000 clones, of which 48% were seen once. The top ten hold roughly 0.43% of the sample.

At the junction V is shortened by 2 bases and J by 9 bases; bases outside the gene matches: 7. The CDR3 sequence holds 15 residues, the cysteine and phenylalanine included. Only the CDR3 DNA is retained, 45 bases long and in frame from the first base. Via the germline V gene, CDR1 is SGHTA and CDR2 FQGNSA. Concerning this clone: Its antigen is currently not known. The sample holds no much larger clone one base away, and base qualities are not on file.

From each donor, a single peripheral blood sample of 95 to 150 mL on average was drawn into heparinised tubes. Naive, central memory, regulatory and stem cell-like memory CD4+ T cells were sorted on a BD FACSAria II using a panel including CD45RO, CCR7, CD25, CD127, CD95 and CD27. All sorted populations exceeded 95% purity. PBMCs were separated immediately by Lymphoprep density gradient centrifugation and were stained directly, without being cultured. To minimize batch effects, samples were stained and sorted in pairs, one healthy donor with one patient per experiment. The sample taken for sequencing was Tregs from blood. What this sample's cell subset or site label stands for: regulatory CD4+ T cells. This chain joins TRBV7-2 to TRBJ2-3; 11 junctional bases match TRBD2. This TCR was recovered from a man aged 18 to 35 in good health. CDR3 loop: CASSLTKTSGSTQYF. The bases are TGTGCCAGCAGCTTAACGAAAACTAGCGGGAGCACGCAGTATTTT. Beyond the CDR3, the reference TRBV7-2 and TRBJ2-3 genes provide the residues; the full variable domain reads: GAGVSQSPSNKVTEKGKDVELRCDPISGHTALYWYRQSLGQGLEFLIYFQGNSAPDKSGLPSDRFSAERTGGSVSTLTIQRTQQEDSAVYLCASSLTKTSGSTQYFGPGTRLTVL.